The T cell receptor (beta chain) under discussion was sequenced for a study of control samples from healthy donors and cancer patients. This clone was recorded only once. Some clones are missing from TCRdb's copy, which holds only in-frame ones; the method was immunoSEQ multiplex PCR. The sample has 150,000 to 200,000 clones, about 94% seen once. The CDR3 is 15 residues long. Germline CDR1 and CDR2: WNHNN and SYGVQD (reference sequence). The ends were cut back, 4 bases at V and 2 bases at J, with 15 bases in the middle. The source material was blood. The chain employs TRBV10-1 and TRBJ2-7, with D possibly matching TRBD1 (7 bases). The TCR was taken from an older woman in good health. The CDR3 sequence is CASSGSRDSAYEQYF. The CDR3 bases are TGCGCCAGCAGTGGGTCGCGGGACAGTGCCTACGAGCAGTACTTC.